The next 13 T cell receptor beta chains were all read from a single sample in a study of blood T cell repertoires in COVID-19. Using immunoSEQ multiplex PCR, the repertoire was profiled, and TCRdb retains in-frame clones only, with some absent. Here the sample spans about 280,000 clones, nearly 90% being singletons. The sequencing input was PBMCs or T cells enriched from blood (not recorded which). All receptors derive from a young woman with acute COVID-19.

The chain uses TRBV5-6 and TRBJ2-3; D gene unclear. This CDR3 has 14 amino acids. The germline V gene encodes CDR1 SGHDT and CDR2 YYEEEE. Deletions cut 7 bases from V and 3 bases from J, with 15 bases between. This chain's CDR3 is CASGTYGPTDTQYF. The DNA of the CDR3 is TGTGCCAGCGGAACTTATGGGCCTACAGATACGCAGTATTTT.

The CDR3 bases are TGTGCCAGCAGCCAATCCCTGGGACAGGCGAACACCGGGGAGCTGTTTTTT. The encoded protein is CASSQSLGQANTGELFF. The rearrangement uses TRBV14 and TRBJ2-2; 8 bases line up with TRBD1. Trimming at V came to 2 bases and at J to 0 bases, leaving 5 bases not matched to a gene. This CDR3 is 17 amino acids long. CDR1 and CDR2 (germline): SGHDN, FVKESK.

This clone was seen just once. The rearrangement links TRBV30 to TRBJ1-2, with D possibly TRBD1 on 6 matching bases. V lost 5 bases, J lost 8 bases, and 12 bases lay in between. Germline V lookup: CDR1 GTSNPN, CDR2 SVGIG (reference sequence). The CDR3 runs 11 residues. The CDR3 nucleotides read TGTGCCTGGGGGGGCGCGGGCGGCTACACCTTC. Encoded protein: CAWGGAGGYTF.

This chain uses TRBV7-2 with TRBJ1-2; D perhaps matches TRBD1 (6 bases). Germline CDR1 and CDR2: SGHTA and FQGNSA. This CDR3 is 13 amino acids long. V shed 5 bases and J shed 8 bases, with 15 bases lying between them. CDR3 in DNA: TGTGCCAGCAGCCTATCGGGCACAGGGGGCTACACCTTC. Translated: CASSLSGTGGYTF.

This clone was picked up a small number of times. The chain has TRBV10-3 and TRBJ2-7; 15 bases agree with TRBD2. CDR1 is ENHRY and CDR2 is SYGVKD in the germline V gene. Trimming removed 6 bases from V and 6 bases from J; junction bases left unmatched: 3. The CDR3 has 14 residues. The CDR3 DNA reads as TGTGCCATCAGCCAGGGACTAGCGGGAGGCGAGCAGTACTTC. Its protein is CAISQGLAGGEQYF.

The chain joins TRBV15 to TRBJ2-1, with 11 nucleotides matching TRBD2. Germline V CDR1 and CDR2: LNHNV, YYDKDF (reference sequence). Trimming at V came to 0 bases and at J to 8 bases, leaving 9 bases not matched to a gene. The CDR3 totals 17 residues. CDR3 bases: TGTGCCACCAGCAGAGATCTAGTACTAGCGGGAGTGGATGAGCAGTTCTTC. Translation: CATSRDLVLAGVDEQFF.

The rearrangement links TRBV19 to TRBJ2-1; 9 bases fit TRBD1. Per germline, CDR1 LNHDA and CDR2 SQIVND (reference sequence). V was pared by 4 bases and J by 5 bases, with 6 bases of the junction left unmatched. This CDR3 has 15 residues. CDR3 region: CASSNSRTGDNEQFF. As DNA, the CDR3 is TGTGCCAGTAGTAACTCTCGGACAGGGGACAATGAGCAGTTCTTC. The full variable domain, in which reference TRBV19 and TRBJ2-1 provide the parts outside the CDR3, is DGGITQSPKYLFRKEGQNVTLSCEQNLNHDAMYWYRQDPGQGLRLIYYSQIVNDFQKGDIAEGYSVSREKKESFPLTVTSAQKNPTAFYLCASSNSRTGDNEQFFGPGTRLTVL.

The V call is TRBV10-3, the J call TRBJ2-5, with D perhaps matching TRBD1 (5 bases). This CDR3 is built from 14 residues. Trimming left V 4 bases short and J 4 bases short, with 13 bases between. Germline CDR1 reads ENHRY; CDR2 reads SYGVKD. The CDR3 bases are TGTGCCATCAGTGGCAGGGATGGACCAGAGACCCAGTACTTC. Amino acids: CAISGRDGPETQYF.

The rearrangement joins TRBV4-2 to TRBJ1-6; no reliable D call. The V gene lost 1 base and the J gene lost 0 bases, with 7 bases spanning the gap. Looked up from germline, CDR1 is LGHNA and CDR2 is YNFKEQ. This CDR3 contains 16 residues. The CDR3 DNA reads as TGTGCCAGCAGCCAAGCCCCAGGCTCCTATAATTCACCCCTCCACTTT. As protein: CASSQAPGSYNSPLHF.

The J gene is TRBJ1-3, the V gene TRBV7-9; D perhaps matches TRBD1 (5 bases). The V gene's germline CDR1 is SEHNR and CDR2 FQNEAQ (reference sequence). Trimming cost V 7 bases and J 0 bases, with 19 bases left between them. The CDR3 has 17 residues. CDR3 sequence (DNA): TGTGCCAGCACCGTTGGATCAGGGCCCTTCTCTGGAAACACCATATATTTT. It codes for CASTVGSGPFSGNTIYF.

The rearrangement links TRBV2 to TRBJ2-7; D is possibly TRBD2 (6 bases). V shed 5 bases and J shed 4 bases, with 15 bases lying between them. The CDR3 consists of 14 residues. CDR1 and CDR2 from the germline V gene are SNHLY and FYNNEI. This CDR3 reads CASSQGGPAYEQYF. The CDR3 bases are TGTGCCAGCAGTCAGGGAGGACCCGCGTACGAGCAGTACTTC. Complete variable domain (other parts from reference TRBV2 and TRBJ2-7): EPEVTQTPSHQVTQMGQEVILRCVPISNHLYFYWYRQILGQKVEFLVSFYNNEISEKSEIFDDQFSVERPDGSNFTLKIRSTKLEDSAMYFCASSQGGPAYEQYFGPGTRLTVT.

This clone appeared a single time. The CDR3 loop reads CASGATDTQYF. In DNA, the CDR3 is TGCGCCAGCGGGGCCACAGATACGCAGTATTTT. The chain links TRBV4-1 to TRBJ2-3; possibly TRBD1 for D (5 bases). The CDR3 contains 11 residues. Germline assignment: CDR1 MGHRA and CDR2 YSYEKL. Deletions cut 8 bases from V and 2 bases from J, with 5 bases between.

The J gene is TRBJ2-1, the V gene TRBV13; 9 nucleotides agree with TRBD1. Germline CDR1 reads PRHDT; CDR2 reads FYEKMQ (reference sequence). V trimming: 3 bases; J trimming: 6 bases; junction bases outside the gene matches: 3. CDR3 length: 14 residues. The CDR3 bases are TGTGCCAGCAGCTTGAGGACAGGGGCCAATGAGCAGTTCTTC. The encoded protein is CASSLRTGANEQFF.